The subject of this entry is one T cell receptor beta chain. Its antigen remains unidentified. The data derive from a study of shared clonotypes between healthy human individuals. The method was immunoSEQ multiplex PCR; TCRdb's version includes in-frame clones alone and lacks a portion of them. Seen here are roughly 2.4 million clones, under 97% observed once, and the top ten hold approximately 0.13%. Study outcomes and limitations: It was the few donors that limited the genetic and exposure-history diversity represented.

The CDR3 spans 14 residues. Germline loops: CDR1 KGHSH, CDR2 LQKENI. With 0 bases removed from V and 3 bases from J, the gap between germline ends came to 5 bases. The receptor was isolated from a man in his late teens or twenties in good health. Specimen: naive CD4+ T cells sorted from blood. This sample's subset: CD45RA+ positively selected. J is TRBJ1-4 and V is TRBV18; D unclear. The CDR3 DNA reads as TGTGCCAGCTCACCACCCCCTTCTAATGAAAAACTGTTTTTT. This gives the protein CASSPPPSNEKLFF.